One sample yielded the 25 T cell receptor beta chains listed below, sequenced in a study of T cell responses to AZD1222 COVID-19 vaccine. Assay: immunoSEQ multiplex PCR; the TCRdb copy retains only in-frame clones and omits some. This repertoire shows about 130,000 clones, around 89% found once; its top ten account for under 4.5%. The sample consisted of peripheral blood, taken on day 0 of AZD1222 vaccination. The receptors derive from an adult in good health.

The rearrangement links TRBV13 to TRBJ1-2, with unresolved D. Germline CDR1 and CDR2: PRHDT and FYEKMQ (reference sequence). Trimming removed 1 base from V and 6 bases from J, with 9 bases in between. The CDR3 is made up of 13 amino acids. CDR3 in DNA: TGTGCCAGCAGCTTAGTGGGAGGGAATGGCTACACCTTC. Protein product: CASSLVGGNGYTF.

This chain links TRBV29-1 with TRBJ1-5; possible D gene TRBD1, 5 bases. V shed 6 bases and J shed 5 bases, with 17 bases lying between them. Germline V gene data show CDR1 as SQVTM and CDR2 as ANQGSEA. CDR3 length equals 14 residues. The CDR3 protein is CSVKRDGAYQPQHF. In DNA form, the CDR3 reads TGCAGCGTGAAAAGGGATGGGGCTTATCAGCCCCAGCATTTT.

The chain combines TRBV5-1 with TRBJ2-1; 11 positions match TRBD2. Germline V lookup: CDR1 SGHRS, CDR2 YFSETQ. The CDR3 contains 16 residues. J lost 3 bases, V lost 4 bases, and 6 bases had no gene match. The CDR3 region is CASSVPSGRFYNEQFF. Written as DNA, the CDR3 is TGCGCCAGCAGCGTGCCTAGCGGGAGGTTCTACAATGAGCAGTTCTTC. The variable domain in full, with the rest retrieved from reference TRBV5-1 and TRBJ2-1, is KAGVTQTPRYLIKTRGQQVTLSCSPISGHRSVSWYQQTPGQGLQFLFEYFSETQRNKGNFPGRFSGRQFSNSRSEMNVSTLELGDSALYLCASSVPSGRFYNEQFFGPGTRLTVL.

In its sample, this clone was seen once. This CDR3 reads CASSFERWNTEAFF. The DNA for the CDR3 is TGTGCCAGCAGTTTTGAGAGGTGGAACACTGAAGCTTTCTTT. The chain employs TRBV27 and TRBJ1-1; D is uncertain. The CDR3 spans 14 residues. Germline assignment: CDR1 MNHEY and CDR2 SMNVEV (reference sequence). The V and J ends lost 3 bases and 1 base respectively, with 9 bases between them.

This clone was seen a single time. This chain connects TRBV7-8 to TRBJ2-2; maybe TRBD2 (5 bases). Trimming left V 5 bases short and J 4 bases short, with 17 bases between. The CDR3 has 16 amino acids. CDR1 and CDR2 (germline): SGHVS, FQNEAQ. The CDR3 here is CASSPQELRGTGELFF. DNA of the CDR3: TGTGCCAGCAGCCCGCAGGAACTCCGGGGCACCGGGGAGCTGTTTTTT.

The chain recombines TRBV7-9 with TRBJ2-6; no definite D call. The germline gives CDR1 SEHNR, CDR2 FQNEAQ (reference sequence). This CDR3 has 14 residues. Between the trimmed V and J ends, which lost 8 bases and 3 bases, there was a span of 11 bases. CDR3 in DNA: TGTGCCAGCGGGGAATTTGGTGGGGCCAACGTCCTGACTTTC. This gives the protein CASGEFGGANVLTF.

The chain recombines TRBV5-6 with TRBJ2-7, with 7 bases matching TRBD1. Germline V gives CDR1 SGHDT, CDR2 YYEEEE. V gave up 7 bases and J gave up 6 bases; unmatched junction bases: 16. The CDR3 is 15 amino acids. The CDR3 sequence is CASYKTTGTVAEQYF. The CDR3 region has the DNA TGTGCCAGCTATAAAACCACCGGGACAGTAGCCGAGCAGTACTTC. Based on the CDR3 plus reference TRBV5-6 and TRBJ2-7, the full variable domain is DAGVTQSPTHLIKTRGQQVTLRCSPKSGHDTVSWYQQALGQGPQFIFQYYEEEERQRGNFPDRFSGHQFPNYSSELNVNALLLGDSALYLCASYKTTGTVAEQYFGPGTRLTVT.

The J gene is TRBJ2-5, the V gene TRBV9; 13 bases fit TRBD2. This CDR3 is built from 19 residues. The germline gives CDR1 SGDLS, CDR2 YYNGEE. V dropped 3 bases and J dropped 5; count of bases not matched to a gene: 16. This CDR3 reads CASSAGAAGLAGVGETQYF. The CDR3 nucleotides are TGTGCCAGCAGCGCAGGAGCGGCTGGACTAGCGGGAGTTGGGGAGACCCAGTACTTC.

V gene TRBV18 combines with J gene TRBJ1-2; D perhaps matches TRBD1 (6 bases). Trimming took off 2 bases at V and 7 bases at J, with 14 bases between the two ends. Germline loops: CDR1 KGHSH, CDR2 LQKENI. This CDR3 contains 14 residues. CDR3 in amino acids: CASSPDQTGPGYTF. The CDR3 DNA follows: TGTGCCAGCTCACCAGACCAAACAGGGCCTGGCTACACCTTC.

This clone occurred a few times. This chain links TRBV6-2 or TRBV6-3 with TRBJ2-2, with no clear D. Deletions cut 2 bases from V and 6 bases from J, with 13 bases between. Germline lookup yields CDR1 MNHEY and CDR2 SVGEGT. The CDR3 sequence is 15 residues long. CDR3 amino acids: CASSYVGYKSGELFF. CDR3 DNA sequence: TGTGCCAGCAGTTACGTGGGGTACAAGTCCGGGGAGCTGTTTTTT.

V gene TRBV4-2 combines with J gene TRBJ2-3; TRBD2 agrees at 12 bases. The germline V gene encodes CDR1 LGHNA and CDR2 YNFKEQ. There are 17 residues in the CDR3. The V gene end was trimmed by 1 base and the J gene end by 1 base; junction bases not matched to a gene: 3. The CDR3 DNA reads as TGTGCCAGCAGCCAAGCTGCTAGCGGGGGGGGCACAGATACGCAGTATTTT. Its protein product is CASSQAASGGGTDTQYF.

The J gene is TRBJ1-3, the V gene TRBV5-1; a possible D gene is TRBD1 (6 bases). The V gene lost 0 bases and the J gene lost 6 bases, with 10 bases spanning the gap. The CDR3 covers 14 residues. Germline V gives CDR1 SGHRS, CDR2 YFSETQ. In DNA form, the CDR3 reads TGCGCCAGCAGCTTGGGGACAGCCCTAAACACCATATATTTT. Its translation: CASSLGTALNTIYF. Full variable domain (outside the CDR3, taken from reference TRBV5-1 and TRBJ1-3): KAGVTQTPRYLIKTRGQQVTLSCSPISGHRSVSWYQQTPGQGLQFLFEYFSETQRNKGNFPGRFSGRQFSNSRSEMNVSTLELGDSALYLCASSLGTALNTIYFGEGSWLTVV.

The rearrangement uses TRBV28 and TRBJ1-2; the D gene is possibly TRBD1 (5 bases). V shed 3 bases and J shed 4 bases, with 12 bases lying between them. Looked up from germline, CDR1 is MDHEN and CDR2 is SYDVKM. CDR3 size: 14 residues. The CDR3 DNA follows: TGTGCCAGCAGTTTCGGGCAGGGTTCCTATGGCTACACCTTC. As protein: CASSFGQGSYGYTF.

This clone was picked up many times. J is TRBJ1-1 and V is TRBV4-1, with D possibly TRBD1 on 6 matching bases. The CDR3 is made up of 14 amino acids. Germline values: CDR1 MGHRA, CDR2 YSYEKL. V was shortened by 5 bases and J by 5 bases, with 15 bases between the two germline ends. The CDR3 here is CASSLKGGGTEAFF. As DNA, the CDR3 is TGCGCCAGCAGCTTAAAGGGGGGAGGGACTGAAGCTTTCTTT.

This chain uses TRBV7-9 with TRBJ1-6; D ambiguous. Trimming took off 4 bases at V and 0 bases at J, with 4 bases between the two ends. Per germline, CDR1 SEHNR and CDR2 FQNEAQ (reference sequence). The CDR3 has 14 residues. In nucleotides, the CDR3 is TGTGCCAGCAGCTCAAGCTCCTATAATTCACCCCTCCACTTT. It specifies CASSSSSYNSPLHF.

The chain couples TRBV18 to TRBJ1-6; TRBD1 matches 8 bases. The J segment lost 7 bases and the V segment lost 4 bases, leaving 3 bases of the junction unmatched. The CDR3 loop spans 14 amino acids. Germline-derived CDR1 and CDR2 are KGHSH and LQKENI. The CDR3 nucleotides read TGTGCCAGCTCACTACAGGGGGAGAATTCACCCCTCCACTTT. Amino acid sequence: CASSLQGENSPLHF.

This clone was detected once. V and J are TRBV3-1 (or the pseudogene TRBV3-2) and TRBJ2-1; TRBD2 matches at 7 bases. Trimming cost V 0 bases and J 5 bases; bases outside gene matches: 4. There are 15 residues in the CDR3. The germline V gene has CDR1 LGHDT and CDR2 YNNKEL (reference sequence). DNA for the CDR3: TGTGCCAGCAGCCAAGATGGGGAGGGCCACAATGAGCAGTTCTTC. It encodes CASSQDGEGHNEQFF.

This clone has just one count. The V gene is TRBV12-3 or TRBV12-4, the J gene TRBJ1-1; D ambiguous. CDR3 size: 12 residues. With 2 bases removed from V and 1 base from J, the gap between germline ends came to 2 bases. The DNA for the CDR3 is TGTGCCAGCAGTTTAAAGAACACTGAAGCTTTCTTT. Its translation: CASSLKNTEAFF.

The CDR3 is CASTETGADTQYF. CDR3 DNA sequence: TGTGCCAGCACCGAAACAGGGGCAGATACGCAGTATTTT. V and J are TRBV6-5 and TRBJ2-3; 7 bases are a match to TRBD1. Germline CDR1 is MNHEY and CDR2 is SVGAGI. CDR3 length: 13 residues. Trimming removed 7 bases from V and 4 bases from J; junction bases left unmatched: 5.

The chain employs TRBV4-1 and TRBJ1-1, with D tentatively TRBD1 (6 bases). The CDR3 contains 15 residues. Germline lookup yields CDR1 MGHRA and CDR2 YSYEKL. V was clipped by 4 bases and J by 7 bases, with 19 bases between them. The CDR3 DNA reads as TGCGCCAGCAGCCTCAGGGCGAGGGGGAGGGATGAAGCTTTCTTT. Its protein product is CASSLRARGRDEAFF.

In DNA, the CDR3 is TGTGCCAGCAGCTTCAGGGGGATGGAGGGAGAGACCCAGTACTTC. It codes for CASSFRGMEGETQYF. V is TRBV5-4 and J is TRBJ2-5; possible D gene TRBD1, 7 bases. Germline V gene sequence: CDR1 SGHNT, CDR2 YYREEE (reference sequence). Between the trimmed V and J ends, which lost 2 bases and 4 bases, there was a span of 15 bases. The CDR3 has 15 residues.

This clone was counted once. The chain uses TRBV4-3 and TRBJ1-2; D is undetermined. The CDR3 has 15 residues. The germline gives CDR1 LGHNA, CDR2 YSLEER. Trimming removed 0 bases at V and 4 bases at J, with 12 bases between. CDR3 loop: CASSQDLTGSYGYTF. The DNA of the CDR3 is TGCGCCAGCAGCCAAGATCTTACGGGATCCTATGGCTACACCTTC.

The chain uses TRBV5-1 and TRBJ2-1; TRBD2 might be the D (5 bases). Trimming shortened V by 3 bases and J by 7 bases, and 11 bases separated the two germline ends. CDR1 and CDR2 from the germline V gene are SGHRS and YFSETQ. This CDR3 region has 13 residues. CDR3 region: CASSWGVPNEQFF. In DNA form, the CDR3 reads TGCGCCAGCAGCTGGGGAGTCCCAAATGAGCAGTTCTTC.

This chain connects TRBV20-1 to TRBJ2-1, with unresolved D. This CDR3 is built from 11 residues. In germline, CDR1 is DFQATT, CDR2 SNEGSKA (reference sequence). The V and J ends lost 5 bases and 6 bases respectively, with 8 bases between them. CDR3 region: CSAPAFNEQFF. The CDR3 DNA reads as TGCAGTGCTCCGGCCTTCAATGAGCAGTTCTTC.

The chain uses TRBV5-1 and TRBJ2-1, with unresolved D. Germline values: CDR1 SGHRS, CDR2 YFSETQ. The CDR3 is 17 amino acids. V lost 1 base to trimming and J lost 3 bases, with 17 bases between them. The CDR3 is CASSLLGGQALYNEQFF. The CDR3 nucleotides read TGCGCCAGCAGCTTGTTAGGTGGGCAGGCCCTCTACAATGAGCAGTTCTTC.